This entry concerns a single T cell receptor (beta chain). The antigen is undetermined. The junction had 12 bases not matched to a gene; V was cut back by 1 base and J by 1 base. From germline, CDR1 is SGHNT and CDR2 YYREEE (reference sequence). The CDR3 runs to 18 residues. Assay used: immunoSEQ multiplex PCR; TCRdb lists only in-frame clones, some missing. The sample lists 100,000 or so clones, 89% seen once, with more than 5% in the top ten. The data belong to a study of T cell responses to AZD1222 COVID-19 vaccine. Overall study findings and caveats: Sampled repertoires all dated from after the peak T cell response.

Sequencing used peripheral blood, obtained 28 days after the second AZD1222 dose. The chain carries TRBV5-4 and TRBJ1-1, with 8 bases that match TRBD1. The origin of this receptor is an adult who received the AZD1222 COVID-19 vaccine. CDR3 DNA sequence: TGTGCCAGCAGCTTGAGAAACAGGGGGAATTGGAGGAACACTGAAGCTTTCTTT. Amino acid sequence: CASSLRNRGNWRNTEAFF.